The rows below give T cell receptor beta chains drawn from one sample of a study of early T cells in non-severe SARS-CoV-2 infection. MiXCR was run by TCRdb on the 5' RACE reads, yielding one entry per CDR3 protein. Of 95,000 to 100,000 distinct CDR3 sequences detected, 13% appear once; the ten largest clones hold about 2%. Material for sequencing was whole blood. The receptors here all came from an adult who was a healthcare worker with PCR-confirmed SARS-CoV-2 infection or an uninfected control (not recorded which). The conserved cysteine and the conserved F or W are not part of the CDR3 here. Clone size is given for some rows only: seen once, a few or many times, or a class if the clone is expanded.

V	size	J	CDR3
TRBV5-5	many	TRBJ2-3	ASSEPGLRGH
TRBV29-1	-	TRBJ2-3	SVEGTRDTQY
TRBV5-4	-	TRBJ1-5	ASTDKQGVHDQPQH
TRBV28	few	TRBJ2-1	ASSPRGSISYNEQF
TRBV20-1	many	TRBJ1-1	SAKVGTGGLGAF
TRBV29-1	-	TRBJ1-2	SGDRSAQGYGYT
TRBV11-2	-	TRBJ1-2	ASSQAGQGNYGYT
TRBV18	-	TRBJ2-2	ASSSRTQTRGTGELF
TRBV3-1	many	TRBJ2-4	ASSQDWVHQY
TRBV4-3	-	TRBJ2-5	ASSQDRAYETQY
TRBV4-1	few	TRBJ1-6	ASSQDRSPLH
TRBV29-1	few	TRBJ1-1	SVESPGSAF
TRBV29-1	-	TRBJ1-1	SVVPGDTEAF
TRBV9	many	TRBJ2-2	ASSGGDGTGELF
TRBV3-1	few	TRBJ1-2	ASSHADRAGYGYT
TRBV7-9	-	TRBJ2-2	ASSYRNGAGELF
TRBV13	many	TRBJ1-1	ASSSSGPTPEAF
TRBV19	few	TRBJ1-5	ASSMARPPVVTQH
TRBV20-1	few	TRBJ2-1	SAVTRIFDEQF
TRBV7-2	many	TRBJ1-5	ASSRGDQPQH
TRBV20-1	many	TRBJ2-7	SARDDEGPPYEQY
TRBV29-1	few	TRBJ2-5	SVGRRGRVLETQY
TRBV20-1	many	TRBJ1-5	SASGFPERGQPQH
TRBV5-5	many	TRBJ2-7	ASSRRIDEQY
TRBV7-6	many	TRBJ2-3	ASSFLGGGLPDTQY
TRBV18	-	TRBJ1-1	ASSVQLPEAF
TRBV28	few	TRBJ2-5	ASSPDSFGGETQY